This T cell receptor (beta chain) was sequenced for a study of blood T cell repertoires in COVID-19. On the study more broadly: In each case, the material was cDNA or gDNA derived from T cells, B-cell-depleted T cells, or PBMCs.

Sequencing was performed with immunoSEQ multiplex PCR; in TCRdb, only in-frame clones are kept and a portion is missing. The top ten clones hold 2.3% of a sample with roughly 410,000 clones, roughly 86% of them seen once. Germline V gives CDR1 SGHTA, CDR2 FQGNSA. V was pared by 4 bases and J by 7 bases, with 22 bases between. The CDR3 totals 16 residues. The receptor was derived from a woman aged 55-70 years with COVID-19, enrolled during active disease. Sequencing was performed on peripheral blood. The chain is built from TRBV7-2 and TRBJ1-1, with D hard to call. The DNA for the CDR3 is TGTGCCAGCAGCTCCGGCCCACAGACCTCTATTGATGAAGCTTTCTTT. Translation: CASSSGPQTSIDEAFF. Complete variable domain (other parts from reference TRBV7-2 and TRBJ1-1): GAGVSQSPSNKVTEKGKDVELRCDPISGHTALYWYRQSLGQGLEFLIYFQGNSAPDKSGLPSDRFSAERTGGSVSTLTIQRTQQEDSAVYLCASSSGPQTSIDEAFFGQGTRLTVV.